The 23 T cell receptor beta chains given below trace back to one sample, sequenced in a study of type 1 and type 2 diabetes patients. PCR was run on genomic DNA. Amplification of the beta chain CDR3 used 30 forward and 13 reverse multiplex primers. TCRdb fed the multiplex PCR reads into MiXCR, producing one record per CDR3 protein. The sample consists of about 290,000 distinct CDR3 sequences, roughly 44% of them appearing once. Sequencing was done on a sample of peripheral blood mononuclear cells (PBMCs). The receptor source for this set is a man in his late teens or twenties with type 2 diabetes.

The gene calls are TRBV7-2 and TRBJ2-7, with D hard to call. Germline CDR1 SGHTA, CDR2 FQGNSA. The V and J ends lost 3 bases and 6 bases respectively, with 18 bases between them. The length of the CDR3 is 15 residues. The CDR3 here is CASSLSRASFGEQYF. The CDR3 DNA reads TGTGCCAGCAGCTTGAGCCGTGCGAGTTTCGGCGAGCAGTACTTC.

The chain carries TRBV12-3 or TRBV12-4 and TRBJ2-3; no definite D call. The ends were cut back, 3 bases at V and 4 bases at J, with 8 bases in the middle. CDR3 length: 13 amino acids. The CDR3 spells CASSLNSPDTQYF. CDR3 bases: TGTGCCAGCAGTTTGAACAGCCCAGATACGCAGTATTTT.

This clonotype was observed a few times. The V and J genes are TRBV7-3 and TRBJ2-1; D is undetermined. Trimming cost V 1 base and J 5 bases, with 15 bases left between them. CDR3 length: 16 residues. CDR1 is SGHTA and CDR2 is FQGTGA in the germline V gene. CDR3 region: CASSLITADLDNEQFF. The CDR3 DNA follows: TGTGCCAGCAGCTTAATTACGGCAGACCTGGACAATGAGCAGTTCTTC.

The chain combines TRBV19 with TRBJ2-2; no clear D gene. CDR3 size: 11 residues. V was cut by 5 bases and J by 4 bases, with 2 bases left in between. Germline V gene sequence: CDR1 LNHDA, CDR2 SQIVND (reference sequence). The CDR3 spells CASSVTGELFF. CDR3 sequence (DNA): TGTGCCAGTAGTGTCACCGGGGAGCTGTTTTTT.

A few counts support this clonotype. The chain is built from TRBV27 and TRBJ2-7; TRBD1 matches 7 bases. With V trimmed by 6 bases and J by 6 bases, 11 bases remained unmatched. Germline V CDR1 and CDR2: MNHEY, SMNVEV (reference sequence). The CDR3 runs 14 residues. The chain's CDR3 is CASRITGAPREQYF. CDR3 coding DNA: TGTGCCAGCAGAATTACAGGGGCCCCTCGCGAGCAGTACTTC.

In its sample, this clonotype was seen once. A read error may produce the germline difference seen at one junction end. The chain carries TRBV7-2 and TRBJ2-2; possibly TRBD1 for D (6 bases). The CDR3 loop spans 14 amino acids. Germline V CDR1 and CDR2: SGHTA, FQGNSA. In DNA, the CDR3 is TGTGCCAGCAGCTTAGGGACAGTGCACGGGGAGCTGCTTTTT. Its protein product is CASSLGTVHGELLF.

This rearrangement joins TRBV9 to TRBJ2-5, with TRBD2 as a possible D gene (6 bases). The CDR3 length is 14 residues. V lost 0 bases and J 5 bases, leaving 11 bases between the germline ends. Germline assignment: CDR1 SGDLS and CDR2 YYNGEE. This CDR3 reads CASSVAGSWETQYF. CDR3 nucleotide sequence: TGTGCCAGCAGCGTAGCCGGGAGTTGGGAGACCCAGTACTTC.

This clonotype was seen a handful of times. The chain links TRBV29-1 to TRBJ2-7; no clear D gene. The CDR3 has 11 residues. Germline CDR1 reads SQVTM; CDR2 reads ANQGSEA. Trimming shortened V by 6 bases and J by 4 bases, and 10 bases separated the two germline ends. Here the CDR3 reads CSVKDRYEQYF. The CDR3 DNA is TGCAGCGTGAAAGATCGATACGAGCAGTACTTC.

In its sample, this clonotype was seen a few times. The chain carries TRBV5-1 and TRBJ2-2; no clear D. The CDR3 is made up of 14 amino acids. V was clipped by 1 base and J by 7 bases, with 11 bases between them. Germline V gene sequence: CDR1 SGHRS, CDR2 YFSETQ. CDR3 in amino acids: CASSLLSTVGELFF. CDR3 DNA: TGCGCCAGCAGCTTGCTCAGTACCGTCGGGGAGCTGTTTTTT. The full variable domain, rest sourced from reference TRBV5-1 and TRBJ2-2, is KAGVTQTPRYLIKTRGQQVTLSCSPISGHRSVSWYQQTPGQGLQFLFEYFSETQRNKGNFPGRFSGRQFSNSRSEMNVSTLELGDSALYLCASSLLSTVGELFFGEGSRLTVL.

This clonotype was detected only a few times. This chain uses TRBV24-1 with TRBJ2-2, with D perhaps given as TRBD1 or TRBD2 (5 bases each). The CDR3 contains 14 residues. V was shortened by 5 bases and J by 8 bases, with 14 bases between the two germline ends. In germline, CDR1 is KGHDR, CDR2 SFDVKD. CDR3 sequence (DNA): TGTGCCACCAGTGGGGACGTCAACGGTGGGGAGCTGTTTTTT. It is translated as CATSGDVNGGELFF.

This clonotype was found a few times. The chain joins TRBV19 to TRBJ2-3; the match to TRBD1 covers 7 bases. V was clipped by 6 bases and J by 2 bases; unmatched bases: 5. Germline-derived CDR1 and CDR2 are LNHDA and SQIVND (reference sequence). The CDR3 contains 14 residues. CDR3 nucleotides: TGTGCCAGTAGCGACAGGGAGATCACAGATACGCAGTATTTT. Translated, it gives CASSDREITDTQYF.

The chain joins TRBV10-1 to TRBJ2-1, with 11 nucleotides matching TRBD2. CDR3 length equals 16 residues. V was clipped by 1 base and J by 6 bases; unmatched bases: 5. Looked up from germline, CDR1 is WNHNN and CDR2 is SYGVQD (reference sequence). The CDR3 nucleotides read TGCGCCAGCAGTGAGTATAGCGGGAGGGCCTTCAATGAGCAGTTCTTC. Translating it yields CASSEYSGRAFNEQFF.

This clonotype has at least ten counts. The CDR3: CASIVTGGLGYTF. In DNA form, the CDR3 reads TGTGCCAGCATCGTTACAGGGGGGCTTGGCTACACCTTC. V and J are TRBV2 and TRBJ1-2, with 8 bases matching TRBD1. The trim removed 7 bases at V and 7 bases at J, leaving 8 bases unmatched. Germline CDR1 is SNHLY and CDR2 is FYNNEI. This CDR3 is 13 amino acids long.

This clonotype showed up just a few times. This chain joins TRBV19 and TRBJ1-5; weak D call: TRBD1 (6 bases). The V gene lost 4 bases and the J gene lost 2 bases, with 18 bases spanning the gap. CDR1 is LNHDA and CDR2 is SQIVND in the germline V gene (reference sequence). CDR3 length: 17 residues. The DNA of the CDR3 is TGTGCCAGTAGTACCCGATCCAGGGGTGGAGGCAATCAGCCCCAGCATTTT. This codes for CASSTRSRGGGNQPQHF.

With respect to this clonotype: A much more abundant neighbour one base away suggests this may be a read error. The rearrangement uses TRBV10-2 and TRBJ2-2; D remains unclear. V lost 2 bases, J lost 1 base, and 8 bases lay in between. The CDR3 extends over 15 amino acids. The germline gives CDR1 WSHSY, CDR2 SAAADI. The CDR3 bases are TGCGCCAGCAGTGAGATCAGCAAGAACACCGGGGAGCTGTTTTTT. Amino acid sequence: CASSEISKNTGELFF.

This clonotype was detected many times. The V and J genes are TRBV15 and TRBJ2-1; unclear D gene. CDR1 is LNHNV and CDR2 is YYDKDF in the germline V gene (reference sequence). CDR3 length: 12 residues. The ends were cut back, 3 bases at V and 7 bases at J, with 7 bases in the middle. CDR3 sequence (DNA): TGTGCCACCAGCAGTCATGGAAATGAGCAGTTCTTC. Amino acid sequence: CATSSHGNEQFF.

This clonotype was detected a few times. The chain is built from TRBV20-1 and TRBJ2-3, with D maybe TRBD2 (6 bases). The germline V gene has CDR1 DFQATT and CDR2 SNEGSKA (reference sequence). CDR3 length: 14 amino acids. Trimming pared 3 bases from V and 2 bases from J, leaving 12 bases between. This CDR3 reads CSASLAGLTDTQYF. CDR3 coding DNA: TGCAGTGCTAGCCTTGCGGGACTCACAGATACGCAGTATTTT.

This clonotype was picked up many times. The chain carries TRBV10-1 and TRBJ1-1, with D uncertain. Trimming cost V 3 bases and J 3 bases, with 5 bases left between them. This CDR3 has 12 residues. Germline CDR1 reads WNHNN; CDR2 reads SYGVQD (reference sequence). The CDR3 DNA follows: TGCGCCAGCAGTGATCCGTACACTGAAGCTTTCTTT. This sequence encodes CASSDPYTEAFF.

The chain joins TRBV19 to TRBJ2-1; perhaps D is TRBD1 or TRBD2 (6 bases each). The CDR3 runs to 14 residues. Germline V gene sequence: CDR1 LNHDA, CDR2 SQIVND (reference sequence). Trimming removed 7 bases from V and 7 bases from J, with 17 bases in between. CDR3 nucleotide sequence: TGTGCCAGTACTGTGCGGGAAGGGGGGAATGAGCAGTTCTTC. It encodes CASTVREGGNEQFF.

The chain has TRBV9 and TRBJ2-5, with 9 bases matching TRBD1. With the DNA end fitting TRBJ2-1 better, the J assignment may be wrong. CDR3 size: 15 residues. The germline V gene has CDR1 SGDLS and CDR2 YYNGEE. As DNA, the CDR3 is TGTGCCAGCAGCGTAGGGACAGGGGCGGTCAATGAGCAGTTCTTC. This sequence encodes CASSVGTGAVNEQFF.

On this clonotype: A read error may produce the germline difference seen at one junction end. This sequence joins TRBV5-1 and TRBJ2-5, with a weak D call TRBD1 (5 bases). This CDR3 comprises 14 residues. Per germline, CDR1 SGHRS and CDR2 YFSETQ. The CDR3 nucleotides read TGCGCCAGCAGCCAACAGGCTATCCAAGAGACCCGGTACTTC. It is translated as CASSQQAIQETRYF.

CDR3 bases: TGTGCCAGTGGGGAGGGGGTTGCCAACTCACCCCTCCACTTT. Amino acid sequence: CASGEGVANSPLHF. This chain links TRBV7-2 with TRBJ1-6; a weak D match, TRBD1 (6 bases). Looked up from germline, CDR1 is SGHTA and CDR2 is FQGNSA. V was clipped by 9 bases and J by 10 bases, with 19 bases between them. The CDR3 sequence is 14 residues long.

V usage is TRBV5-1 and J usage is TRBJ2-7, with 9 bases lining up with TRBD1. The V and J ends lost 1 base and 6 bases, in that order; junction bases with no gene match: 5. The CDR3 length is 14 residues. Germline V CDR1 and CDR2: SGHRS, YFSETQ. The CDR3 reads CASSLWTGDCEQYF. CDR3 DNA: TGCGCCAGCAGCTTGTGGACAGGGGACTGCGAGCAGTACTTC.